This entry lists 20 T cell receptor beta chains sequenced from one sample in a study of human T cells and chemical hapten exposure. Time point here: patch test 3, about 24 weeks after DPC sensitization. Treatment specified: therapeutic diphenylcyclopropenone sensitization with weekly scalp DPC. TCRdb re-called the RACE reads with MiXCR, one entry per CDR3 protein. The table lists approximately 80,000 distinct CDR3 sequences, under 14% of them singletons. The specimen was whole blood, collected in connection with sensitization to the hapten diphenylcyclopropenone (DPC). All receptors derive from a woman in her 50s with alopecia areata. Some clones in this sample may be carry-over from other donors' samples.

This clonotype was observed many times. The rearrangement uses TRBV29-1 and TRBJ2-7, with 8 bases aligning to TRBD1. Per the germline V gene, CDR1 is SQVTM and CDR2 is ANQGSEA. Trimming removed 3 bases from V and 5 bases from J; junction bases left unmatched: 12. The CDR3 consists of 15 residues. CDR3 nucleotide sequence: TGCAGCGTTGATAGTGGGCAGGGGGCTGGACACGAGCAGTACTTC. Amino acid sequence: CSVDSGQGAGHEQYF.

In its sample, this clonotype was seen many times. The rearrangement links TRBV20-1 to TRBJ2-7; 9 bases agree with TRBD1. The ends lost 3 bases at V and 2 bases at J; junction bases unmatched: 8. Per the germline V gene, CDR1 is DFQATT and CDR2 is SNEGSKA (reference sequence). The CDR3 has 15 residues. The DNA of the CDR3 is TGCAGTGCTAGGGGGACAGGGTCGACCCCCTACGAGCAGTACTTC. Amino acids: CSARGTGSTPYEQYF.

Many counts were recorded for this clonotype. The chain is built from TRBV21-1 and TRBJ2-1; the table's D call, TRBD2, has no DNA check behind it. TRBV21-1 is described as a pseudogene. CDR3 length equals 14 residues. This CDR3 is CASSKGEGFDEQFF. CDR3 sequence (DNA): TGTGCCAGCAGCAAAGGGGAGGGGTTCGATGAGCAGTTCTTC.

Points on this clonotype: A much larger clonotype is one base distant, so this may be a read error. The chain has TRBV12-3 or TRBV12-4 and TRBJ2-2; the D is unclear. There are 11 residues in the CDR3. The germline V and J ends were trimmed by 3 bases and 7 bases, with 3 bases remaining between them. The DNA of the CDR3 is TGTGCCAGCAGTTTCGTCGGGGAGCTGTTTTTT. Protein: CASSFVGELFF.

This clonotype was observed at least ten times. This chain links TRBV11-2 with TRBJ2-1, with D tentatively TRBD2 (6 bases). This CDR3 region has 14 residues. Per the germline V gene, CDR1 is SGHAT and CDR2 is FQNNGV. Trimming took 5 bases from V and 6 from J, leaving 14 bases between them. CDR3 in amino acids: CASSPLSGSNEQFF. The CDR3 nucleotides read TGTGCCAGCAGCCCCCTGAGCGGGTCCAATGAGCAGTTCTTC. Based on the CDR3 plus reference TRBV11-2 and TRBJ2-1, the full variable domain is EAGVAQSPRYKIIEKRQSVAFWCNPISGHATLYWYQQILGQGPKLLIQFQNNGVVDDSQLPKDRFSAERLKGVDSTLKIQPAKLEDSAVYLCASSPLSGSNEQFFGPGTRLTVL.

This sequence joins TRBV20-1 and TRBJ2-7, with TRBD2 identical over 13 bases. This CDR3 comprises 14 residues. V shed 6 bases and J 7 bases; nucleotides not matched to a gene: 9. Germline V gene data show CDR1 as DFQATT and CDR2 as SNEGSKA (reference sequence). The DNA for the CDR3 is TGCAGTGCGGGAGGGACTAGCGGGACGGGAGAGCAGTACTTC. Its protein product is CSAGGTSGTGEQYF.

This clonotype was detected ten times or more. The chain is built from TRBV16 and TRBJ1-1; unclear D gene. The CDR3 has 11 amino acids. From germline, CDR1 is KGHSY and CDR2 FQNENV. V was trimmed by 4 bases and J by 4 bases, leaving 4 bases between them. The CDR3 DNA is TGTGCCAGCAGCCGGAGCACTGAAGCTTTCTTT. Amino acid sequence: CASSRSTEAFF.

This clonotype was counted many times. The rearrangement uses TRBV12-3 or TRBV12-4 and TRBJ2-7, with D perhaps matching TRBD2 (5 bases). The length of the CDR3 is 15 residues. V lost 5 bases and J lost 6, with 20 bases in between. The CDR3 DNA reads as TGTGCCAGCAGTCCCCGACTCGGAGCTGAGGGCGAGCAGTACTTC. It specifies CASSPRLGAEGEQYF.

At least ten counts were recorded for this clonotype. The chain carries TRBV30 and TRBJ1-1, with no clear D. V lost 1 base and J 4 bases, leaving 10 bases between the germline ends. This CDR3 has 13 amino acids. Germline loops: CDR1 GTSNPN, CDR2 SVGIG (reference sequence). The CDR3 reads CAWSGQLGTEAFF. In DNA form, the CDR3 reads TGTGCCTGGAGTGGGCAGCTTGGCACTGAAGCTTTCTTT.

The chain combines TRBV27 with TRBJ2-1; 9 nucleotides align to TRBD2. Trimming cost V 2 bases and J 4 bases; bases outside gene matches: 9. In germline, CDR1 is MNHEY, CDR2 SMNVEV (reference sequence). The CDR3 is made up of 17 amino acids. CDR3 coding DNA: TGTGCCAGCAGTTTAGATCTGGCGGGAGGGGCGTACAATGAGCAGTTCTTC. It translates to CASSLDLAGGAYNEQFF.

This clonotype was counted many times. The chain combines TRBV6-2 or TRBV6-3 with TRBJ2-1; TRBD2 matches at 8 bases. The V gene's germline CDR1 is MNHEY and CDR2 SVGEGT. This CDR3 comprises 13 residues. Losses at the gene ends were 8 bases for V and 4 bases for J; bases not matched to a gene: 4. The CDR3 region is CASAGRAYNEQFF. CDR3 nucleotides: TGTGCCAGCGCCGGGAGGGCTTACAATGAGCAGTTCTTC.

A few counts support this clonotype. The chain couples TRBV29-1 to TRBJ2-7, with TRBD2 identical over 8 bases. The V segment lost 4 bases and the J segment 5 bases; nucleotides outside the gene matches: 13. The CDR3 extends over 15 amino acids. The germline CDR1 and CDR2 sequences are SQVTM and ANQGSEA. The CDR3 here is CSVVKSGRAGDEQYF. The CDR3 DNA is TGCAGCGTTGTGAAATCCGGGAGGGCCGGGGACGAGCAGTACTTC.

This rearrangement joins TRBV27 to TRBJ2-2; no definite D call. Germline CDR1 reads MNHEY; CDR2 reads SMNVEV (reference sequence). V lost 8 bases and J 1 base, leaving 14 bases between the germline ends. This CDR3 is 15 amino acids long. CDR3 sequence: CASSTGSGNTGELFF. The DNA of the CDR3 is TGTGCCAGCTCCACTGGATCCGGGAACACCGGGGAGCTGTTTTTT.

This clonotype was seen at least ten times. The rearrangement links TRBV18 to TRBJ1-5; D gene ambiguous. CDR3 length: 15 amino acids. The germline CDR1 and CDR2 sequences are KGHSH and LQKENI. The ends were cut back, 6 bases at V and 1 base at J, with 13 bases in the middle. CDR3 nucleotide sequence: TGTGCCAGCTCTCCAATGGACGGGAGCAATCAGCCCCAGCATTTT. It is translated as CASSPMDGSNQPQHF. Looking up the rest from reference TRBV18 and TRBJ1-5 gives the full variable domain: NAGVMQNPRHLVRRRGQEARLRCSPMKGHSHVYWYRQLPEEGLKFMVYLQKENIIDESGMPKERFSAEFPKEGPSILRIQQVVRGDSAAYFCASSPMDGSNQPQHFGDGTRLSIL.

CDR3 region: CAISAAAYEQYF. CDR3 DNA: TGTGCCATCAGTGCCGCCGCCTACGAGCAGTACTTC. This chain joins TRBV10-3 and TRBJ2-7; D is undetermined. Deletions cut 4 bases from V and 2 bases from J, with 6 bases between. Germline V gene data show CDR1 as ENHRY and CDR2 as SYGVKD. CDR3 length: 12 residues.

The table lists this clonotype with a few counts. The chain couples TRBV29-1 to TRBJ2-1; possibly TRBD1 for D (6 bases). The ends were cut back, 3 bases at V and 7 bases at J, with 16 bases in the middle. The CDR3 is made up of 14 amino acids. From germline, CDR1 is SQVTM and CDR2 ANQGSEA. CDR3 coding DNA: TGCAGCGTTGACCCAGGGGCGCTTGGGAATGAGCAGTTCTTC. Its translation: CSVDPGALGNEQFF.

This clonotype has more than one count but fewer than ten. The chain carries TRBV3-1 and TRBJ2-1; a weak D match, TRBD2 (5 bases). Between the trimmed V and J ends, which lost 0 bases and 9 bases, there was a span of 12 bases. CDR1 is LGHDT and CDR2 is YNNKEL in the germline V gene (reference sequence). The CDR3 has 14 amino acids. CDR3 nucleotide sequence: TGTGCCAGCAGCCAAGAGCCCGGGCGGGTTGAGCAGTTCTTC. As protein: CASSQEPGRVEQFF.

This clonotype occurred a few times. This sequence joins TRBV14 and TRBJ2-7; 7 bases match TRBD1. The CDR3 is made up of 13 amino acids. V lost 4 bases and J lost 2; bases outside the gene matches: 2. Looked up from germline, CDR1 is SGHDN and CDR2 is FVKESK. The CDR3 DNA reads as TGTGCCAGCAGCCTAGGGGGCCCCTACGAGCAGTACTTC. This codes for CASSLGGPYEQYF.

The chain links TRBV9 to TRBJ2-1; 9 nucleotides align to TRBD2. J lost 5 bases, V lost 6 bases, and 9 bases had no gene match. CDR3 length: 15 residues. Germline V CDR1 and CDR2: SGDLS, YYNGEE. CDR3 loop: CASTPSGEWDNEQFF. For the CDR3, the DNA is TGTGCCAGCACCCCTAGCGGGGAGTGGGACAATGAGCAGTTCTTC.

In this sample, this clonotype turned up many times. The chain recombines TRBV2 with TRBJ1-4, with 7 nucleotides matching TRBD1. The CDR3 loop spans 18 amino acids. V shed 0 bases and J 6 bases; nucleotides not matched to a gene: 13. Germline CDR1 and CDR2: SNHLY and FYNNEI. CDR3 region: CASSEAIPGQANDEKLFF. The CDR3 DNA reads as TGTGCCAGCAGTGAAGCGATACCAGGACAGGCGAATGATGAAAAACTGTTTTTT.